Presented here are 10 T cell receptor beta chains from one specimen sequenced in a study of low-dose radiotherapy and immunotherapy resistance in tumors. For amplifying TCRs, the PCR ran for around 20 cycles with Phusion, which was used together with a constant-region primer and the adapter on the V primers. TCRdb analysed the reads with MiXCR anew, one entry per CDR3 protein. The sample includes tens of thousands of distinct CDR3 sequences, roughly 10% of them seen just once. The time point here: before trial treatment. The sample consisted of PBMCs, taken before treatment. The source of these receptors is a female donor with ovarian cancer.

There are many counts of this clonotype. This chain links TRBV6-2 or TRBV6-3 with TRBJ2-3; a weak D match, TRBD2 (6 bases). The germline gives CDR1 MNHEY, CDR2 SVGEGT. This CDR3 spans 15 amino acids. V lost 6 bases to trimming and J lost 0 bases, with 13 bases between them. As DNA, the CDR3 is TGTGCCAGCAGAAATACCGGGACTAGCACAGATACGCAGTATTTT. It yields the protein CASRNTGTSTDTQYF.

Points on this clonotype: A far larger clone lies a single base away; this is likely a read error. The genes are TRBV6-1 and TRBJ2-7, with a tentative D call TRBD1 (5 bases). The V end was cut by 10 bases, the J end by 2 bases, with 12 bases between. CDR1 is MNHNS and CDR2 is SASEGT in the germline V gene. The CDR3 extends over 12 amino acids. The CDR3 nucleotides are TGTGCCATCATGTCACAGGCCTACGAGCAGTACTTC. Translating it yields CAIMSQAYEQYF.

This clonotype was recorded many times. The rearrangement joins TRBV30 to TRBJ1-2, with D possibly TRBD1 on 6 matching bases. Trimming took 4 bases from V and 4 from J, leaving 13 bases between them. The germline gives CDR1 GTSNPN, CDR2 SVGIG (reference sequence). This CDR3 has 13 amino acids. The CDR3 here is CAWNLGQIYGYTF. CDR3 sequence (DNA): TGTGCCTGGAACCTAGGACAGATCTATGGCTACACCTTC.

There are many counts of this clonotype. The chain combines TRBV10-3 with TRBJ1-5; the D is unclear. This CDR3 is 15 amino acids long. Germline V gene lookup returns CDR1 ENHRY and CDR2 SYGVKD. V was shortened by 6 bases and J by 1 base, with 13 bases between the two germline ends. This chain's CDR3 is CAISPVLLSNQPQHF. CDR3 DNA: TGTGCCATCAGCCCAGTCCTGCTGAGCAATCAGCCCCAGCATTTT.

This clonotype showed up many times. The V and J genes are TRBV28 and TRBJ1-5; TRBD1 is a possible D gene (6 bases). Germline CDR1 MDHEN, CDR2 SYDVKM. The V end was cut by 3 bases, the J end by 6 bases, with 18 bases between. The CDR3 length is 16 residues. This CDR3 is CASSLNSRGFVQPQHF. CDR3 coding DNA: TGTGCCAGCAGTTTGAATTCCAGGGGTTTCGTTCAGCCCCAGCATTTT.

This clonotype was observed at least ten times. The gene calls are TRBV7-6 and TRBJ2-7; TRBD1 agrees at 9 bases. The V gene's germline CDR1 is SGHVS and CDR2 FNYEAQ. The CDR3 is 16 amino acids. With 1 base clipped from V and 2 bases from J, the junction kept 6 bases outside the gene matches. The CDR3 sequence is CASSLENRGQAYEQYF. The CDR3 coding sequence is TGTGCCAGCAGCTTAGAGAACAGGGGGCAGGCCTACGAGCAGTACTTC.

This clonotype was counted many times. This chain links TRBV6-6 with TRBJ2-1; no clear D. Trimming shortened V by 2 bases and J by 0 bases, and 11 bases separated the two germline ends. The CDR3 has 16 residues. Germline CDR1 and CDR2: MNHNY and SVGAGI (reference sequence). CDR3 region: CASSYNGAISYNEQFF. Written as DNA, the CDR3 is TGTGCCAGCAGTTACAACGGAGCTATCTCCTACAATGAGCAGTTCTTC.

This clonotype has ten or more counts. V gene TRBV10-3 combines with J gene TRBJ2-2; 8 nucleotides agree with TRBD2. The CDR3 sequence is 16 residues long. V lost 4 bases, J lost 4 bases, and 8 bases stayed unmatched. From germline, CDR1 is ENHRY and CDR2 SYGVKD. CDR3 amino acids: CAISASGTSGTGELFF. DNA of the CDR3: TGTGCCATCAGTGCCTCCGGGACTAGTGGCACCGGGGAGCTGTTTTTT.

This clonotype was detected ten times or more. The CDR3 DNA is TGCAGTGCTAGAGACAGGGGAATAGATTCACCCCTCCACTTT. It translates to CSARDRGIDSPLHF. The V and J genes are TRBV20-1 and TRBJ1-6, with D possibly being TRBD1 (6 bases). The germline gives CDR1 DFQATT, CDR2 SNEGSKA (reference sequence). This CDR3 contains 14 residues. Trimming removed 0 bases from V and 8 bases from J, with 11 bases in between.

This clonotype was counted at least ten times. The chain employs TRBV28 and TRBJ1-1, with D uncertain. Germline CDR1 is MDHEN and CDR2 is SYDVKM. V lost 6 bases and J 3 bases, leaving 8 bases between the germline ends. The CDR3 spans 12 residues. The CDR3 spells CASSIQYTEAFF. CDR3 DNA: TGTGCCAGCAGCATACAGTACACTGAAGCTTTCTTT.